One sample yielded the 14 T cell receptor beta chains listed below, sequenced in a study of T-cell memory formation after mild COVID-19 (dated by TCRdb to the early 2020s). Preparation of the library involved 5' RACE. Sequencing relied on an Illumina NovaSeq 6000. The raw public data were reprocessed by TCRdb itself: fastp quality trimming at Q25, MiXCR clonotype calling, in-frame beta chains only. Under each unique CDR3 protein, matching rows form one entry showing the most common genes and DNA. The sample profile shows about 390,000 distinct CDR3 sequences; about a sixth of them were found once. The ten largest clones take up 20% to 25% of the sample. Specimen: PBMCs or a T cell subset sorted from them (not recorded which). These receptor sequences come from a man between 18 and 35 years old who had mild COVID-19 (a few samples of this study predate the infection). The sample titles of this study are shuffled in the database, so cell type and time point are left out; the donor was told from shared clones.

This clonotype was detected only a few times. The chain uses TRBV7-9 and TRBJ1-1; 7 positions match TRBD1. Germline lookup yields CDR1 SEHNR and CDR2 FQNEAQ (reference sequence). V gave up 1 base and J gave up 0 bases; unmatched junction bases: 5. This CDR3 region has 16 residues. This chain's CDR3 is CASSLGTGPMNTEAFF. CDR3 in DNA: TGTGCCAGCAGCTTAGGGACAGGACCTATGAACACTGAAGCTTTCTTT.

This clonotype was seen repeatedly, ten times or more. The chain employs TRBV7-9 and TRBJ2-1; the D gene is possibly TRBD1 (5 bases). Germline lookup yields CDR1 SEHNR and CDR2 FQNEAQ (reference sequence). The CDR3 length is 16 residues. V was clipped by 5 bases and J by 0 bases, with 14 bases between them. The CDR3 protein is CASSPPVTVSYNEQFF. CDR3 DNA: TGTGCCAGCAGCCCTCCTGTGACAGTCTCCTACAATGAGCAGTTCTTC.

This clonotype appeared once. This chain joins TRBV19 and TRBJ1-6; possible D gene TRBD1, 6 bases. CDR3 length: 17 residues. With 5 bases removed from V and 9 bases from J, the gap between germline ends came to 23 bases. In germline, CDR1 is LNHDA, CDR2 SQIVND (reference sequence). The CDR3 sequence: CASSLISGTGLGSPLHF. CDR3 sequence (DNA): TGTGCCAGTAGTTTGATTTCCGGAACAGGGTTGGGTTCACCCCTCCACTTT. The full variable domain, rest sourced from reference TRBV19 and TRBJ1-6, is DGGITQSPKYLFRKEGQNVTLSCEQNLNHDAMYWYRQDPGQGLRLIYYSQIVNDFQKGDIAEGYSVSREKKESFPLTVTSAQKNPTAFYLCASSLISGTGLGSPLHFGNGTRLTVT.

The chain links TRBV5-1 to TRBJ2-7; 10 nucleotides align to TRBD1. This CDR3 has 15 residues. V shed 4 bases, J shed 6 bases, and the junction held 10 bases outside the gene matches. The germline V gene encodes CDR1 SGHRS and CDR2 YFSETQ. The chain's CDR3 is CASSRGDRGPGEQYV. The CDR3 DNA reads as TGCGCCAGCAGCCGGGGGGACAGGGGTCCGGGCGAGCAGTACGTC.

This clonotype was seen more than once but under ten times. The chain uses TRBV5-1 and TRBJ2-2; possibly TRBD1 for D (5 bases). The CDR3 loop spans 16 amino acids. Trimming took off 3 bases at V and 2 bases at J, with 14 bases between the two ends. Germline V gene sequence: CDR1 SGHRS, CDR2 YFSETQ. For the CDR3, the DNA is TGCGCCAGCAGCTACCTGGGGCAGGGTAACACCGGGGAGCTGTTTTTT. Translated, it gives CASSYLGQGNTGELFF.

J is TRBJ1-1 and V is TRBV5-1; TRBD1 matches at 8 bases. The CDR3 contains 13 residues. V lost 3 bases to trimming and J lost 5 bases; unmatched junction nucleotides: 3. Germline-derived CDR1 and CDR2 are SGHRS and YFSETQ. The CDR3 loop is CASSWDRLTEAFF. The CDR3 nucleotides read TGCGCCAGCAGCTGGGACAGGTTGACTGAAGCTTTCTTT.

This clonotype came up many times. The chain recombines TRBV10-3 with TRBJ2-5, with 9 bases fitting TRBD1. The V and J ends lost 7 bases and 2 bases, in that order; junction bases with no gene match: 8. CDR1 and CDR2 from the germline V gene are ENHRY and SYGVKD. The CDR3 totals 15 residues. The CDR3 loop is CAINPRDRDQETQYF. The CDR3 DNA is TGTGCCATCAATCCCCGGGACAGGGATCAAGAGACCCAGTACTTC.

The sample holds a few counts of this clonotype. V is TRBV6-2 or TRBV6-3 and J is TRBJ2-1; TRBD2 matches 8 bases. V was clipped by 2 bases and J by 0 bases; unmatched bases: 9. CDR1 and CDR2 (germline): MNHEY, SVGEGT. This CDR3 comprises 18 residues. CDR3 region: CASSYGLRGALSYNEQFF. The CDR3 DNA follows: TGTGCCAGCAGTTACGGTTTGCGGGGGGCCCTCTCCTACAATGAGCAGTTCTTC.

V gene TRBV4-1 combines with J gene TRBJ2-7; TRBD2 aligns across 12 bases. V dropped 0 bases and J dropped 6; count of bases not matched to a gene: 6. The CDR3 runs to 16 residues. CDR1 and CDR2 from the germline V gene are MGHRA and YSYEKL. In nucleotides, the CDR3 is TGCGCCAGCAGCCAAGATACCAGGGGACTAGCGGGCGAGCAGTACGTC. Residues: CASSQDTRGLAGEQYV.

The gene calls are TRBV20-1 and TRBJ1-6; D is undetermined. The germline V and J ends were trimmed by 4 bases and 10 bases, with 17 bases remaining between them. This CDR3 has 14 amino acids. The germline V gene has CDR1 DFQATT and CDR2 SNEGSKA (reference sequence). The CDR3 nucleotides read TGCAGTGCTATTTCCCGGGATCCTATCTCACCCCTCCACTTT. It yields the protein CSAISRDPISPLHF.

In its sample, this clonotype was seen a few times. V is TRBV4-1 and J is TRBJ2-7; 9 positions agree with TRBD1. V shed 4 bases, J shed 3 bases, and the junction held 4 bases outside the gene matches. Germline-derived CDR1 and CDR2 are MGHRA and YSYEKL. CDR3 size: 14 residues. The CDR3 loop is CASSRGTGFYEQYF. CDR3 in DNA: TGCGCCAGCAGCCGGGGGACAGGGTTCTACGAGCAGTACTTC.

This clonotype came up a few times. This chain joins TRBV20-1 and TRBJ1-5, with D maybe TRBD1 (6 bases). The CDR3 is 13 amino acids. V dropped 2 bases and J dropped 5 bases, with 10 bases sitting between them. In germline, CDR1 is DFQATT, CDR2 SNEGSKA (reference sequence). The CDR3 bases are TGCAGTGCTAGATATCGGGGGCATCAGCCCCAGCATTTT. Encoded protein: CSARYRGHQPQHF.

This clonotype was recorded a few times. CDR3 region: CASSSSGAYNEQFF. The CDR3 DNA is TGTGCCAGCAGCTCCTCTGGGGCCTACAATGAGCAGTTCTTC. The V gene is TRBV6-2 or TRBV6-3, the J gene TRBJ2-1; D remains unclear. Trimming stripped 6 bases from V and 2 bases from J, with 11 bases between. Germline CDR1 and CDR2: MNHEY and SVGEGT. CDR3 length: 14 residues.

CDR3 DNA: TGCGCCAGCAGCCCCGCAAGGAACGGCTACACCTTC. It specifies CASSPARNGYTF. The chain combines TRBV5-1 with TRBJ1-2; D gene unclear. CDR1 is SGHRS and CDR2 is YFSETQ in the germline V gene. Trimming removed 4 bases from V and 8 bases from J, with 12 bases in between. The CDR3 is 12 residues long.